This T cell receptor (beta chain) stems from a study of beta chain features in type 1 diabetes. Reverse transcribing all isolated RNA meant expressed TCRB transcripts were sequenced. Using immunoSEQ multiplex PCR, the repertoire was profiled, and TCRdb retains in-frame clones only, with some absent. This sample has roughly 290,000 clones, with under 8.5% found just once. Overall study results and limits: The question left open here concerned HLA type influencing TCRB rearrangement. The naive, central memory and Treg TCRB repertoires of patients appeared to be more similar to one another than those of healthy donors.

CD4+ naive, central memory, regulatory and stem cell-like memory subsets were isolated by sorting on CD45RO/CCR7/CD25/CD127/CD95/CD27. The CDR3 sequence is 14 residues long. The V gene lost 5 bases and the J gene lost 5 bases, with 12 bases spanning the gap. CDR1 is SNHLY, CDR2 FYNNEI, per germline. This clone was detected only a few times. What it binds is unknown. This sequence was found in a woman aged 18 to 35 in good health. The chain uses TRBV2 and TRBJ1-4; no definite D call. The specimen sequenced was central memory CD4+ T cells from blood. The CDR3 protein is CASSSVDANEKLFF. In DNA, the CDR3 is TGTGCCAGCAGTTCCGTGGACGCGAATGAAAAACTGTTTTTT.